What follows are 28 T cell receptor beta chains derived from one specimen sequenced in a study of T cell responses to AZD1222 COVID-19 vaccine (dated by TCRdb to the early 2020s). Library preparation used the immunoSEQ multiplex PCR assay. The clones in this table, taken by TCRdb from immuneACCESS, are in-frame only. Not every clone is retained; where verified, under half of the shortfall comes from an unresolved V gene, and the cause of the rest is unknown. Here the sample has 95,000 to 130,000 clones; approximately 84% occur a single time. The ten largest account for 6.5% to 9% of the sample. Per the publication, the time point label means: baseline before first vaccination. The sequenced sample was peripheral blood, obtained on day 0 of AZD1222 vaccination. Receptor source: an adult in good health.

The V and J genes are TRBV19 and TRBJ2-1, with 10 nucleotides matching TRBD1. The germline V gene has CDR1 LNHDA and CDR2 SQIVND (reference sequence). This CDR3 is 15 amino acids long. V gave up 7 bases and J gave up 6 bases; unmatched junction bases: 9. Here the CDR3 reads CASTCGDRGCNEQFF. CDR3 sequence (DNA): TGTGCCAGTACTTGTGGGGACAGGGGATGCAATGAGCAGTTCTTC.

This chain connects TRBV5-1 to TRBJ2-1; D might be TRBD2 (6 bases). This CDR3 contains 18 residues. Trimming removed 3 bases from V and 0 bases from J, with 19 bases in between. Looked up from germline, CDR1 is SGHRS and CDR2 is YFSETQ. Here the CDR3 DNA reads TGCGCCAGCAGCTCAACCGGGACTCCTTATAGCTCCTACAATGAGCAGTTCTTC. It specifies CASSSTGTPYSSYNEQFF. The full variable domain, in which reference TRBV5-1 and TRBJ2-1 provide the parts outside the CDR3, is KAGVTQTPRYLIKTRGQQVTLSCSPISGHRSVSWYQQTPGQGLQFLFEYFSETQRNKGNFPGRFSGRQFSNSRSEMNVSTLELGDSALYLCASSSTGTPYSSYNEQFFGPGTRLTVL.

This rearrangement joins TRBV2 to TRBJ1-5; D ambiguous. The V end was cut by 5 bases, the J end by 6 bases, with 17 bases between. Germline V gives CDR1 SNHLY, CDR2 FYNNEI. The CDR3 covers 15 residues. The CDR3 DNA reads TGTGCCAGCAGTAGGACCTACTCTAGTGCTCAGCCCCAGCATTTT. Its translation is CASSRTYSSAQPQHF.

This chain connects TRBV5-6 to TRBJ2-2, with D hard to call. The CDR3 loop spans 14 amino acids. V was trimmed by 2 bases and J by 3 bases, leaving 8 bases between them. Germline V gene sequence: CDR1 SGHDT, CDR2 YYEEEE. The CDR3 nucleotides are TGTGCCAGCAGCTTAAGAGTTTACACCGGGGAGCTGTTTTTT. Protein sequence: CASSLRVYTGELFF.

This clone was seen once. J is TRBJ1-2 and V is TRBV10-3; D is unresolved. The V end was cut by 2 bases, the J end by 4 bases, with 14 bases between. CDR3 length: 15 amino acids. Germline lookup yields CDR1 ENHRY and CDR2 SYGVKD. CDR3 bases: TGTGCCATCAGTGAGACTTTAGGGAGGCCCTATGGCTACACCTTC. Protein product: CAISETLGRPYGYTF.

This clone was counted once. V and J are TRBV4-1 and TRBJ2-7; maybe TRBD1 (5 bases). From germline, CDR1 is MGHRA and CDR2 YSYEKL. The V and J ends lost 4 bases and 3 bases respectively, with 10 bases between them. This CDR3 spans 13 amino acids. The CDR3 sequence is CASSLSTVYEQYF. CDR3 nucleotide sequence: TGCGCCAGCAGCCTTTCGACAGTCTACGAGCAGTACTTC.

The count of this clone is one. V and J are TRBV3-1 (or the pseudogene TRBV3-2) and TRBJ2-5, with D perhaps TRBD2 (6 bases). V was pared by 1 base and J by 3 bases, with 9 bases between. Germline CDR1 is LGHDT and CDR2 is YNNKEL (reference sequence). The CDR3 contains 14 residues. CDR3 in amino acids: CASSQGGEEETQYF. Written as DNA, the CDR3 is TGTGCCAGCAGCCAAGGTGGGGAGGAAGAGACCCAGTACTTC.

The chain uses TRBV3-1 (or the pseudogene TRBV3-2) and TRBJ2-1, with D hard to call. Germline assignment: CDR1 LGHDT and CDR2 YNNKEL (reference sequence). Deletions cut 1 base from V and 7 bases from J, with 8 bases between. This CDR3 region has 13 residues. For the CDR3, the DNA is TGTGCCAGCAGCCAAGTGGGATTTAATGAGCAGTTCTTC. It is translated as CASSQVGFNEQFF.

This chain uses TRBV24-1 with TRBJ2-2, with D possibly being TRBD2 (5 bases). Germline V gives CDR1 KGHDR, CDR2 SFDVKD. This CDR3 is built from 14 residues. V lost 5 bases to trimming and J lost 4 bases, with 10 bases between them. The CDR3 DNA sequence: TGTGCCACCAGTGGAAACGAGGGCACCGGGGAGCTGTTTTTT. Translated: CATSGNEGTGELFF.

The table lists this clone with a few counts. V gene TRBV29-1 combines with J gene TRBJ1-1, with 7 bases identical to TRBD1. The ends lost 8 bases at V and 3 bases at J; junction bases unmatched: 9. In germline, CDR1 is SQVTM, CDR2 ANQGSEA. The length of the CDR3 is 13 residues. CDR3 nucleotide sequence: TGCAGCATTGCCGGACAGGCGGACACTGAAGCTTTCTTT. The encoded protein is CSIAGQADTEAFF.

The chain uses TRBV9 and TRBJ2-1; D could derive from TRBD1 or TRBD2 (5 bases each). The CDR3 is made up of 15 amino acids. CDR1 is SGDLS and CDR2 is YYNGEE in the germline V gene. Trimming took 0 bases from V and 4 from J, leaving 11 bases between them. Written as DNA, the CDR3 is TGTGCCAGCAGCGTAGGGGGGAGTACATACAATGAGCAGTTCTTC. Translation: CASSVGGSTYNEQFF.

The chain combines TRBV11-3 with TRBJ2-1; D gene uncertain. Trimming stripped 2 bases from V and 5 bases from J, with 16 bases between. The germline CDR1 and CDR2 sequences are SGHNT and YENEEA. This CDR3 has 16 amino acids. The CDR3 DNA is TGTGCCAGCAGCTTAAGCCTATCATCTCCTAACAATGAGCAGTTCTTC. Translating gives CASSLSLSSPNNEQFF.

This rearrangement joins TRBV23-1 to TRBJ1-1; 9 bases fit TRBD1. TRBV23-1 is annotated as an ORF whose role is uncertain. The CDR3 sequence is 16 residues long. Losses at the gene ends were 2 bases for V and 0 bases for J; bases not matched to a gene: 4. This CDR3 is CASSQPRTGVNTEAFF. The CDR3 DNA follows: TGCGCCAGCAGTCAACCACGGACAGGGGTGAACACTGAAGCTTTCTTT.

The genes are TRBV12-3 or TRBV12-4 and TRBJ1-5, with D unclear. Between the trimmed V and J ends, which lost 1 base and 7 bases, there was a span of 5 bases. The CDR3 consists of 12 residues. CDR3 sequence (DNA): TGTGCCAGCAGTTTAGGGGAGCAGCCCCAGCATTTT. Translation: CASSLGEQPQHF.

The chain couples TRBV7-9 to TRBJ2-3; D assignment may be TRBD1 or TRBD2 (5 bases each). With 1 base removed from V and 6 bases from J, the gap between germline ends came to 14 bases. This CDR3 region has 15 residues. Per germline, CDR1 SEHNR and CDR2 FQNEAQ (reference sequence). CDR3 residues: CASSLDQRGGDTQYF. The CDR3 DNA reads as TGTGCCAGCAGCTTAGATCAGAGGGGCGGGGATACGCAGTATTTT.

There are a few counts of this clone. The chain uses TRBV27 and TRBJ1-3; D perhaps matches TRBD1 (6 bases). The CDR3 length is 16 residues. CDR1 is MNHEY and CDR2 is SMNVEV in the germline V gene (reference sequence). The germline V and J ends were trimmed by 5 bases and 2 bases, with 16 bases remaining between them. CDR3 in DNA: TGTGCCAGCAGTCAATCTATCAGGGGAACTGGAAACACCATATATTTT. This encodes CASSQSIRGTGNTIYF.

This CDR3 is CASSPYSTRDYGYTF. CDR3 coding DNA: TGTGCCAGCTCACCTTATTCTACGAGGGACTATGGCTACACCTTC. The J gene is TRBJ1-2, the V gene TRBV18, with unresolved D. Looked up from germline, CDR1 is KGHSH and CDR2 is LQKENI. The CDR3 consists of 15 residues. Trimming left V 3 bases short and J 3 bases short, with 14 bases between.

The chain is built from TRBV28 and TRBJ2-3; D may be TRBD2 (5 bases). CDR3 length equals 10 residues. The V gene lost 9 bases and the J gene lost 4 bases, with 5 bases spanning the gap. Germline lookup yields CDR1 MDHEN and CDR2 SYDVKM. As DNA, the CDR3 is TGTGCCAGTAGCGCAGATACGCAGTATTTT. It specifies CASSADTQYF.

The CDR3 region has the DNA TGTGCCAGCAGTTACACTCGGCAGGGGGCACAGCCCCAGCATTTT. Encoded protein: CASSYTRQGAQPQHF. The chain couples TRBV6-2 or TRBV6-3 to TRBJ1-5; 8 bases match TRBD1. Germline-derived CDR1 and CDR2 are MNHEY and SVGEGT. The CDR3 extends over 15 amino acids. Losses at the gene ends were 2 bases for V and 7 bases for J; bases not matched to a gene: 7.

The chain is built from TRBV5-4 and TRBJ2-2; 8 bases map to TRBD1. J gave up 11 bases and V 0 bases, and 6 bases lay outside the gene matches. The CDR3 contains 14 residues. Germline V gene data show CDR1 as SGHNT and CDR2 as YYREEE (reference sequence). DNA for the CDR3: TGTGCCAGCAGCTTGGGGTGGGGACAGGAAGAGCTGTTTTTT. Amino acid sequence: CASSLGWGQEELFF. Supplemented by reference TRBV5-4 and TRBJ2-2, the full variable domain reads ETGVTQSPTHLIKTRGQQVTLRCSSQSGHNTVSWYQQALGQGPQFIFQYYREEENGRGNFPPRFSGLQFPNYSSELNVNALELDDSALYLCASSLGWGQEELFFGEGSRLTVL.

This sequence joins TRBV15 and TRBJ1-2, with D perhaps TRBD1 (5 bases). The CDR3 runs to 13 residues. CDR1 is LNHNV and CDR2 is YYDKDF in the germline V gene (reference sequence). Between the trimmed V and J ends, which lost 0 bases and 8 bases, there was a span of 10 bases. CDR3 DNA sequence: TGTGCCACCAGCAGAGATCGCGGGGCCGGCTACACCTTC. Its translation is CATSRDRGAGYTF.

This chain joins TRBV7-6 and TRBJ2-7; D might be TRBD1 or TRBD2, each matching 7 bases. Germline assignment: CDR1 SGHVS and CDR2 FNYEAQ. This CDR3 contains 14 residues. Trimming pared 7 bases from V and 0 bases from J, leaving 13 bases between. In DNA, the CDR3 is TGTGCCAGCAAGCGGGACAGAGACTCCTACGAGCAGTACTTC. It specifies CASKRDRDSYEQYF.

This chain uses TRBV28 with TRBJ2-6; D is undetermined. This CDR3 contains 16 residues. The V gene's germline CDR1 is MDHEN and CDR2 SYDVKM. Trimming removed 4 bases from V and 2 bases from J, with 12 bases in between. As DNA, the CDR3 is TGTGCCAGCAGTTCCCAGACCGCCGCTGGGGCCAACGTCCTGACTTTC. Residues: CASSSQTAAGANVLTF.

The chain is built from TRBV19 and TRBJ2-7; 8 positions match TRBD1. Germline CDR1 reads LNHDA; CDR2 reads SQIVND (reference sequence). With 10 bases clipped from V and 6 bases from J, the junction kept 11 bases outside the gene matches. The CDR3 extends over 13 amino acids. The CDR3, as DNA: TGTGCCACTGAGGGACAGGCTCGGGGCGAGCAGTACTTC. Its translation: CATEGQARGEQYF.

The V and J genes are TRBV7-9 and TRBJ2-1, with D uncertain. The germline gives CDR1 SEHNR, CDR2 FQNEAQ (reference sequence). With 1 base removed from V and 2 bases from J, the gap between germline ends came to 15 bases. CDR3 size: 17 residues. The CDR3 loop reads CASSLGGMDRAYNEQFF. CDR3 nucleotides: TGTGCCAGCAGCTTAGGAGGTATGGACCGCGCCTACAATGAGCAGTTCTTC. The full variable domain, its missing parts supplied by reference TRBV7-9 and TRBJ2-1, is DTGVSQNPRHKITKRGQNVTFRCDPISEHNRLYWYRQTLGQGPEFLTYFQNEAQLEKSRLLSDRFSAERPKGSFSTLEIQRTEQGDSAMYLCASSLGGMDRAYNEQFFGPGTRLTVL.

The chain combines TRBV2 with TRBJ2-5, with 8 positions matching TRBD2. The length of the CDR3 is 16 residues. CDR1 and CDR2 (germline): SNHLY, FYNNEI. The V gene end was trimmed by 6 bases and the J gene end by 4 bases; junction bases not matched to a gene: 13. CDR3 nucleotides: TGTGCCAGCAGCCCTAATAGCGGGATATTCGCAGAGACCCAGTACTTC. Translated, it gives CASSPNSGIFAETQYF.

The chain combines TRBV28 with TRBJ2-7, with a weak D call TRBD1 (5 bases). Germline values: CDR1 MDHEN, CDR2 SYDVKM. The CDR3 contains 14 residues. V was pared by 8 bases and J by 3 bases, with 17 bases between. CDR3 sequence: CASHDSISLYEQYF. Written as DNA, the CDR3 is TGTGCCAGCCATGACAGCATATCTCTCTACGAGCAGTACTTC.

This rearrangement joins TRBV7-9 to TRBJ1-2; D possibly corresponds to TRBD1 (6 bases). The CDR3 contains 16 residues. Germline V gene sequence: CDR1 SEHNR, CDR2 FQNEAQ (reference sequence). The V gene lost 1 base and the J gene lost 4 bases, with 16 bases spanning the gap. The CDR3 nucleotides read TGTGCCAGCAGCTTAGGATGGGGGGCTATCGTCTATGGCTACACCTTC. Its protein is CASSLGWGAIVYGYTF.